These T cell receptor beta chains were read from a single sample in a study of response to subunit inactivated influenza vaccine. TCRdb redid the calling of the RT-PCR reads with MiXCR, one entry per CDR3 protein. The sample yields over 400,000 distinct CDR3 sequences, around 13% seen once. Sequenced here: PBMCs from blood, sampled more than 35 days after vaccination. Receptors were obtained from a man aged 50-60 years who received an inactivated influenza vaccine. The CDR3 runs from the conserved cysteine through the conserved F or W. The D gene is left open where the match is weak. Only some rows state a clone size, as once, few, many or a class for expanded clones.

CDR3aa,CDR3nt,v_gene,d_gene,j_gene,abundance
CASSYRRDGELFF,TGTGCCAGCAGTTACAGGAGGGACGGGGAGCTGTTTTTT,TRBV6-2/TRBV6-3,.,TRBJ2-2,.
CASSLRGRAGEQYF,TGTGCCAGCAGCTTACGTGGGAGGGCCGGCGAGCAGTACTTC,TRBV7-2,TRBD2,TRBJ2-7,few
CASSTTGVNEKLFF,TGTGCCAGCAGCACGACAGGGGTGAATGAAAAACTGTTTTTT,TRBV5-5,TRBD1,TRBJ1-4,.
CASSEPGQGSETQYF,TGTGCCAGCAGTGAACCAGGACAGGGATCGGAGACCCAGTACTTC,TRBV2,TRBD1,TRBJ2-5,few
CASSRISSGGSNEQFF,TGTGCCAGCAGCCGAATCTCTAGCGGGGGATCCAATGAGCAGTTCTTC,TRBV7-2,TRBD2,TRBJ2-1,few
CASALQGTFPGANVLTF,TGTGCCAGCGCTTTACAGGGTACCTTTCCTGGGGCCAACGTCCTGACTTTC,TRBV6-1,.,TRBJ2-6,.
CASSRLRLADSSYNEQFF,TGTGCCAGCAGCCGACTAAGACTAGCGGATAGCTCCTACAATGAGCAGTTCTTC,TRBV6-1,TRBD2,TRBJ2-1,.
CSVAIGGQGDNNEQFF,TGCAGCGTTGCGATCGGAGGACAGGGGGATAACAATGAGCAGTTCTTC,TRBV29-1,TRBD1,TRBJ2-1,many
CATSRDWTDEQYF,TGTGCCACCAGCAGAGATTGGACCGACGAGCAGTACTTC,TRBV15,.,TRBJ2-7,few
CASSPEGLAGAMTDTQYF,TGTGCCAGCAGCCCGGAGGGACTAGCGGGAGCGATGACAGATACGCAGTATTTT,TRBV7-3,TRBD2,TRBJ2-3,.
CSVFRQGGKTQYF,TGCAGCGTTTTCAGACAGGGGGGGAAGACCCAGTACTTC,TRBV29-1,TRBD1,TRBJ2-5,many
CSASQGARYTQYF,TGCAGTGCTAGTCAAGGAGCAAGATACACGCAGTATTTT,TRBV20-1,.,TRBJ2-3,.
CASSSPSASRNYGYTF,TGTGCCAGCAGTTCCCCTTCCGCGTCCCGGAACTATGGCTACACCTTC,TRBV28,.,TRBJ1-2,few
CASSQWRGGRYEQYF,TGCGCCAGCAGCCAGTGGCGGGGGGGTCGATACGAGCAGTACTTC,TRBV4-1,TRBD2,TRBJ2-7,many
CASARTGYGYTF,TGTGCCAGCGCTAGGACAGGTTATGGCTACACCTTC,TRBV6-5,TRBD1,TRBJ1-2,few
CSVDYPKIHGPGQPQHF,TGCAGCGTTGACTATCCCAAAATTCACGGACCAGGGCAGCCCCAGCATTTT,TRBV29-1,.,TRBJ1-5,.
CASSPRRESYNEQFF,TGTGCCAGCAGCCCCCGGCGGGAGTCCTACAATGAGCAGTTCTTC,TRBV2,TRBD2,TRBJ2-1,few
CAIEGEQFF,TGTGCCATCGAAGGGGAGCAGTTCTTC,TRBV10-3,.,TRBJ2-1,many
CSVEAPAYNEQFF,TGCAGCGTTGAAGCCCCAGCGTACAATGAGCAGTTCTTC,TRBV29-1,.,TRBJ2-1,many
CASSSLTKNNEQFF,TGTGCCAGCAGCTCCCTGACTAAAAACAATGAGCAGTTCTTC,TRBV11-2,.,TRBJ2-1,.
CASSLVGSYEKLFF,TGTGCCAGCAGCTTAGTTGGTAGTTACGAAAAACTGTTTTTT,TRBV7-9,.,TRBJ1-4,.
CASSSDTYNEQFF,TGTGCCAGCAGCTCGGACACCTACAATGAGCAGTTCTTC,TRBV5-5,.,TRBJ2-1,few
CASSLQPGAPTEAFF,TGTGCCAGCAGCTTGCAGCCGGGGGCGCCCACTGAAGCTTTCTTT,TRBV5-5,.,TRBJ1-1,.
CASSYPGRPGRGLTF,TGTGCCAGCAGTTACCCCGGGAGGCCCGGGAGAGGCCTGACTTTC,TRBV6-2/TRBV6-3,TRBD2,TRBJ2-6,.
CASSYEAFGGYTF,TGTGCCAGCAGTTACGAGGCCTTTGGGGGCTACACCTTC,TRBV6-5,.,TRBJ1-2,many
CASSLPRTGGENYGYTF,TGTGCCAGCAGTTTACCCCGGACAGGAGGAGAGAACTATGGCTACACCTTC,TRBV28,TRBD1,TRBJ1-2,few
CASSPVTGYNEQFF,TGTGCCAGCAGCCCGGTTACGGGCTACAATGAGCAGTTCTTC,TRBV12-3/TRBV12-4,.,TRBJ2-1,many
CASSQEAIGKTQYF,TGTGCCAGCAGCCAAGAAGCGATCGGAAAGACCCAGTACTTC,TRBV4-2,.,TRBJ2-5,.
CASSLGQAYNQPQHF,TGTGCCAGCAGTTTAGGGCAGGCGTACAATCAGCCCCAGCATTTT,TRBV12-3/TRBV12-4,.,TRBJ1-5,many
CASSVEGGPTYEQYF,TGTGCCAGCAGCGTGGAGGGAGGCCCCACCTACGAGCAGTACTTC,TRBV9,.,TRBJ2-7,few
CASSHVPGQGSGANVLTF,TGTGCCAGCAGCCACGTCCCGGGACAGGGGTCTGGGGCCAACGTCCTGACTTTC,TRBV4-2,TRBD1,TRBJ2-6,few
CASSHGLEDEQFF,TGTGCCAGCAGCCATGGGCTGGAAGATGAGCAGTTCTTC,TRBV4-2,.,TRBJ2-1,many
CASSLSSIRLIDTQYF,TGTGCCAGCAGCTTATCTTCTATTCGACTGATTGATACGCAGTATTTT,TRBV7-6,.,TRBJ2-3,.
CASSFGLAGPSTDTQYF,TGTGCCAGCAGTTTTGGTCTAGCGGGGCCTAGCACAGATACGCAGTATTTT,TRBV28,TRBD2,TRBJ2-3,.
CSARNLLAGESHSSYNEQFF,TGCAGTGCTAGAAATCTGCTAGCGGGAGAGTCCCATAGCTCCTACAATGAGCAGTTCTTC,TRBV20-1,TRBD2,TRBJ2-1,.
CSATTHPAGIQYF,TGCAGTGCTACGACCCATCCGGCTGGCATTCAGTACTTC,TRBV20-1,.,TRBJ2-4,many
CASSFVAVDDEQFF,TGTGCCAGCAGCTTCGTGGCAGTGGACGATGAGCAGTTCTTC,TRBV7-2,.,TRBJ2-1,.
CATPDRSSYGYTF,TGTGCCACCCCGGACAGGAGCTCCTATGGCTACACCTTC,TRBV6-6,TRBD1,TRBJ1-2,.
CSAKQGVNYGYTF,TGCAGTGCTAAACAGGGGGTTAACTATGGCTACACCTTC,TRBV20-1,TRBD1,TRBJ1-2,few
CASSLLPSLAGASYEQYF,TGCGCCAGCAGCCTTCTCCCCTCCCTAGCGGGGGCCTCCTACGAGCAGTACTTC,TRBV4-3,TRBD2,TRBJ2-7,few
CATSSATGGGGYTF,TGTGCCACCAGCAGTGCCACAGGGGGCGGCGGCTACACCTTC,TRBV15,TRBD1,TRBJ1-2,.
CSVDLAGRLNEQFF,TGCAGCGTGGACCTAGCGGGAAGACTTAATGAGCAGTTCTTC,TRBV29-1,TRBD2,TRBJ2-1,many
CASSLTERNTEAFF,TGTGCCAGCAGCTTGACTGAGAGGAACACTGAAGCTTTCTTT,TRBV5-5,.,TRBJ1-1,.
CAWNAYGEQYF,TGTGCCTGGAATGCATACGGCGAGCAGTACTTC,TRBV30,.,TRBJ2-7,few
CASSFPAQGYEQYF,TGTGCCAGCAGCTTCCCGGCACAGGGATACGAGCAGTACTTC,TRBV7-2,.,TRBJ2-7,.
CASSQNRGEQYF,TGTGCCAGCAGCCAAAACAGGGGAGAGCAGTACTTC,TRBV3-1,TRBD1,TRBJ2-7,.
CASSWPLLAGGPTDTQYF,TGCGCCAGCAGCTGGCCTCTCCTAGCGGGGGGCCCCACAGATACGCAGTATTTT,TRBV5-1,TRBD2,TRBJ2-3,.
CASSLGNEETQYF,TGCGCCAGCAGCTTGGGGAACGAAGAGACCCAGTACTTC,TRBV5-1,.,TRBJ2-5,.
CASSVGGGLAGWAETQYF,TGTGCCAGCAGCGTAGGGGGTGGTCTAGCGGGATGGGCAGAGACCCAGTACTTC,TRBV9,TRBD2,TRBJ2-5,many
CASSSGLAGSTYEQYF,TGCGCCAGCAGCTCCGGACTAGCGGGATCTACCTACGAGCAGTACTTC,TRBV5-1,TRBD2,TRBJ2-7,many
CASSLTADNTGELFF,TGTGCTAGCAGCTTAACGGCAGATAACACCGGGGAGCTGTTTTTT,TRBV7-7,.,TRBJ2-2,.
CASSRGTSGVPVEQFF,TGTGCCAGCAGCAGAGGGACTAGCGGAGTACCGGTGGAGCAGTTCTTC,TRBV7-6,TRBD2,TRBJ2-1,.
CSARARDRGSSEQFF,TGCAGTGCTAGAGCCCGGGACAGGGGCTCCAGTGAGCAGTTCTTC,TRBV20-1,TRBD1,TRBJ2-1,.
CASSLASGQGSEQYF,TGCGCCAGCAGCTTGGCCTCGGGACAGGGTTCCGAGCAGTACTTC,TRBV5-1,TRBD1,TRBJ2-7,.
CASSHDSLNQPQHF,TGTGCCAGCAGCCATGACAGCCTCAATCAGCCCCAGCATTTT,TRBV9,.,TRBJ1-5,.
CATSRGGGPPSGDEQFF,TGTGCCACCAGCAGAGGGGGGGGGCCCCCTTCCGGGGATGAGCAGTTCTTC,TRBV15,.,TRBJ2-1,.
CASSQVEGQQYF,TGTGCCAGCAGCCAAGTGGAAGGACAGCAGTACTTC,TRBV3-1,.,TRBJ2-7,.
CASTKDRADEQYF,TGTGCCAGCACCAAGGACAGGGCCGACGAGCAGTACTTC,TRBV5-6,TRBD1,TRBJ2-7,few
CILQGQGGTQYF,TGCATCCTCCAGGGGCAGGGAGGGACCCAGTACTTC,TRBV20-1,.,TRBJ2-5,few
CASSTRLAGGSNEQFF,TGTGCCAGCAGCACACGACTAGCGGGAGGGAGCAATGAGCAGTTCTTC,TRBV7-6,TRBD2,TRBJ2-1,few